What follows is one TCR beta chain and its context. Its cognate antigen is unknown. This specimen belongs to a study of cytomegalovirus exposure and HLA in healthy donors. The overall study: A subsequent analysis stated that the 100 to 150 validation repertoires were run on the same platform as the roughly 670 first-cohort repertoires.

Study conclusions and caveats: Rarity marked most TCR sequences, yet some public TCRs occurred in many donors. There were some 150 TCR beta chains listed as cytomegalovirus-associated.

The assay was immunoSEQ multiplex PCR, and TCRdb's table has in-frame clones only and misses some. Here the sample spans 100,000 to 120,000 clones, roughly nine tenths being singletons. Sequencing was done on a sample of PBMCs. The TCR comes from a woman under 30 in good health and CMV-seronegative.

The CDR3 DNA reads as TGTGCCAGCAGTGAGGAGCTACCCTCCTACAATGAGCAGTTCTTC. Translating it yields CASSEELPSYNEQFF. The chain joins TRBV2 to TRBJ2-1; no reliable D call. This CDR3 has 15 residues. Trimming shortened V by 3 bases and J by 0 bases, and 9 bases separated the two germline ends. Germline V CDR1 and CDR2: SNHLY, FYNNEI.